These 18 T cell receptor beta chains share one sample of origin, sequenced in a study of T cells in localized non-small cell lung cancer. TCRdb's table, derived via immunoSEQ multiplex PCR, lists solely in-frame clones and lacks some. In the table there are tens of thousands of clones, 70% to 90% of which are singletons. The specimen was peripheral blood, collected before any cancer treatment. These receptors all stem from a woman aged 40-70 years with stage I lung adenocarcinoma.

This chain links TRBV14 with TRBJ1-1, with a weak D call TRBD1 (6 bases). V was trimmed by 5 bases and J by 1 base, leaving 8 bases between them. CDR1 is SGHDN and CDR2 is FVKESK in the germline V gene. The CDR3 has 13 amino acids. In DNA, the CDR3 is TGTGCCAGCAGCTTACAGGGGAACACTGAAGCTTTCTTT. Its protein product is CASSLQGNTEAFF.

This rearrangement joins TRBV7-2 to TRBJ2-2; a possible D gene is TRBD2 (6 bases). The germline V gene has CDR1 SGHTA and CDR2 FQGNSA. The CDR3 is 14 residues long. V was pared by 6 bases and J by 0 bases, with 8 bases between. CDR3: CASSRRANTGELFF. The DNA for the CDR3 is TGTGCCAGCAGTCGGAGGGCGAACACCGGGGAGCTGTTTTTT.

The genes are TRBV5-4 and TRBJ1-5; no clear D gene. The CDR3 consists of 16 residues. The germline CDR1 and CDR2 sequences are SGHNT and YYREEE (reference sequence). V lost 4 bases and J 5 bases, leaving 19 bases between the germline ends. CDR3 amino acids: CASSQDRTTRDQPQHF. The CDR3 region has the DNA TGTGCCAGCAGCCAAGATAGGACGACGAGGGATCAGCCCCAGCATTTT.

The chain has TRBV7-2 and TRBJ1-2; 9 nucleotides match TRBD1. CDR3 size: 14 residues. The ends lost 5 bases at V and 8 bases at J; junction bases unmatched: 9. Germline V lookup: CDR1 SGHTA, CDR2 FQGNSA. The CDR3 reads CASSPYGTGRGYTF. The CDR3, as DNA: TGTGCCAGCAGCCCCTACGGGACAGGGAGAGGCTACACCTTC.

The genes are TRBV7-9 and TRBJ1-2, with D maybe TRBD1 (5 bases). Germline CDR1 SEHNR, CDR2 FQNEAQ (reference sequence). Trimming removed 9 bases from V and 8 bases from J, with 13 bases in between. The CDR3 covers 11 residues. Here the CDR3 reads CASTRVGGYTF. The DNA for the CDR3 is TGTGCCAGTACCAGGGTTGGAGGCTACACCTTC.

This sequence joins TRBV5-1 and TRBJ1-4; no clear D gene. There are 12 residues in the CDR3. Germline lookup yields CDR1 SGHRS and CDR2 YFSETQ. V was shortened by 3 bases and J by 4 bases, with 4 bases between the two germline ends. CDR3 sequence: CASSWDNEKLFF. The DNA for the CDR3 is TGCGCCAGCAGCTGGGATAATGAAAAACTGTTTTTT.

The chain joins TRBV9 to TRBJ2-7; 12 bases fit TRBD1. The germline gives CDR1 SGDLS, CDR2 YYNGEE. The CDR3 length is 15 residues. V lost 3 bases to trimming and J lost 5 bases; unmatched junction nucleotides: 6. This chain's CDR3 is CASSEGQGALNEQYF. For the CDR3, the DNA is TGTGCCAGCAGCGAGGGACAGGGGGCTTTAAACGAGCAGTACTTC.

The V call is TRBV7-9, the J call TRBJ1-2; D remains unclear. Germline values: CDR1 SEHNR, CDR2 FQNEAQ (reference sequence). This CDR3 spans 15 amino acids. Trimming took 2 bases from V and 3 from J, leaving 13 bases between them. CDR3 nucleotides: TGTGCCAGCAGCTTACGGCCCCGTTCGGACTATGGCTACACCTTC. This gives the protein CASSLRPRSDYGYTF. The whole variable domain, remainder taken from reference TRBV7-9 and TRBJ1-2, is DTGVSQNPRHKITKRGQNVTFRCDPISEHNRLYWYRQTLGQGPEFLTYFQNEAQLEKSRLLSDRFSAERPKGSFSTLEIQRTEQGDSAMYLCASSLRPRSDYGYTFGSGTRLTVV.

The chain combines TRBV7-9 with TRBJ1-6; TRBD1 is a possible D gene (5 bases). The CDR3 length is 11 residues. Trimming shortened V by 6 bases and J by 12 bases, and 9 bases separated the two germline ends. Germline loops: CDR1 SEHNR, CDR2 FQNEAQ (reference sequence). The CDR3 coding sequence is TGTGCCAGCAGTGCCCAGGGACCCCTCCACTTT. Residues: CASSAQGPLHF.

CDR3 in amino acids: CASGDSGANVLTF. In nucleotides, the CDR3 is TGTGCTAGTGGGGACTCTGGGGCCAACGTCCTGACTTTC. This chain uses TRBV12-5 with TRBJ2-6, with unresolved D. Germline CDR1 LGHNT, CDR2 FRNRAP. The CDR3 is made up of 13 amino acids. Trimming cost V 6 bases and J 0 bases, with 3 bases left between them.

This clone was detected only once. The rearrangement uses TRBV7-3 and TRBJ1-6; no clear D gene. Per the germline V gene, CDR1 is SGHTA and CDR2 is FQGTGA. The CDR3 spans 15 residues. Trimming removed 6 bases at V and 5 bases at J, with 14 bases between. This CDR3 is CASRSDGANNSPLHF. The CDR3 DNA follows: TGTGCCAGCAGGTCGGACGGAGCCAATAATTCACCCCTCCACTTT.

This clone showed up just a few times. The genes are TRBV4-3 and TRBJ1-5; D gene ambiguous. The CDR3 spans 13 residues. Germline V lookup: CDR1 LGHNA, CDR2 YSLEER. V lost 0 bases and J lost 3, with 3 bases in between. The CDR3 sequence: CASSQDPNQPQHF. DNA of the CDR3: TGCGCCAGCAGCCAAGATCCCAATCAGCCCCAGCATTTT.

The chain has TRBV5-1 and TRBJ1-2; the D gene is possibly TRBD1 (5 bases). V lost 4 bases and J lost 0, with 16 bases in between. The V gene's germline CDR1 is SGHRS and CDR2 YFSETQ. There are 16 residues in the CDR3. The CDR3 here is CASSPLTESPNYGYTF. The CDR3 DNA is TGCGCCAGCAGCCCACTGACAGAGTCCCCTAACTATGGCTACACCTTC.

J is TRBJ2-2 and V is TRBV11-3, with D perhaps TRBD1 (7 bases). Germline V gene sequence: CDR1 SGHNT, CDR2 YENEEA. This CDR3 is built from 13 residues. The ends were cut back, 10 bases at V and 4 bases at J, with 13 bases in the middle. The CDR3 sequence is CATGGQSTGELFF. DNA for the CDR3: TGTGCCACCGGGGGACAGAGCACCGGGGAGCTGTTTTTT.

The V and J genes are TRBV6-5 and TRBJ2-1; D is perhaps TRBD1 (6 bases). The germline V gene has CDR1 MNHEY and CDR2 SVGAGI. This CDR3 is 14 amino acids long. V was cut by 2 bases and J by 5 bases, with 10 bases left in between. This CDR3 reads CASSYLTGNNEQFF. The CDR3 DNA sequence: TGTGCCAGCAGTTACCTGACAGGAAACAATGAGCAGTTCTTC.

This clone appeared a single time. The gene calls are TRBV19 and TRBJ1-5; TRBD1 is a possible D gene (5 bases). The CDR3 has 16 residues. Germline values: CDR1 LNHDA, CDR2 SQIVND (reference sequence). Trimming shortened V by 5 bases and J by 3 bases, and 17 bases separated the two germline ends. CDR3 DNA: TGTGCCAGTAGTCCCCGGGGCAGTCTGGTCAATCAGCCCCAGCATTTT. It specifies CASSPRGSLVNQPQHF.

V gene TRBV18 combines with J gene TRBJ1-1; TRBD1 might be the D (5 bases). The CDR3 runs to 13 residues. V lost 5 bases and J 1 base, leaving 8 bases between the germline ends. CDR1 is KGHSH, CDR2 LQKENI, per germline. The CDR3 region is CASSVQGNTEAFF. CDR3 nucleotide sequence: TGTGCCAGCTCAGTTCAGGGGAACACTGAAGCTTTCTTT.

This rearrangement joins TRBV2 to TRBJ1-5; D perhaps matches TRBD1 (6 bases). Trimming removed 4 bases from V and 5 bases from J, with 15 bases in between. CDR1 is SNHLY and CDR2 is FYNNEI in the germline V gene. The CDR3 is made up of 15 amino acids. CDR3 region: CASSGAGGGDQPQHF. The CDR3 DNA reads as TGTGCCAGCAGTGGGGCGGGGGGCGGAGATCAGCCCCAGCATTTT.